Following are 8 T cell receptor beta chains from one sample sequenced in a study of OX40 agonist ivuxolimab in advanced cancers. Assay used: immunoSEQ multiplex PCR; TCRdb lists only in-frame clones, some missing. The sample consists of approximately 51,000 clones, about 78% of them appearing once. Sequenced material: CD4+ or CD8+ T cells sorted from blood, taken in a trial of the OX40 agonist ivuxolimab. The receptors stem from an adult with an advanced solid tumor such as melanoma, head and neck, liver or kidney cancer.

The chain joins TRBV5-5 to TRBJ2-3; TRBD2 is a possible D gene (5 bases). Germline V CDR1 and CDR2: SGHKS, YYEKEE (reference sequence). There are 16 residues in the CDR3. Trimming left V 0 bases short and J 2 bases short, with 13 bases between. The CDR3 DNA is TGTGCCAGCAGCTTGGCCGAAAAGCGGATCACAGATACGCAGTATTTT. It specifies CASSLAEKRITDTQYF.

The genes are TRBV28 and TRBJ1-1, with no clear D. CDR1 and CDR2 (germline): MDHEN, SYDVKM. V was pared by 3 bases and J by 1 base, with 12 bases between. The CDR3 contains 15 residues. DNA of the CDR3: TGTGCCAGCAGTTTGTCTCCCGGGCCGAACACTGAAGCTTTCTTT. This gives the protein CASSLSPGPNTEAFF.

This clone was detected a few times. CDR3 sequence (DNA): TGTGCCAGCAGTCAACTCCAATTATTAGCGGGTGACTACAATGAGCAGTTCTTC. Translation: CASSQLQLLAGDYNEQFF. This rearrangement joins TRBV28 to TRBJ2-1; 7 nucleotides agree with TRBD2. CDR1 is MDHEN and CDR2 is SYDVKM in the germline V gene. The CDR3 covers 18 residues. V lost 5 bases and J lost 3; bases outside the gene matches: 16.

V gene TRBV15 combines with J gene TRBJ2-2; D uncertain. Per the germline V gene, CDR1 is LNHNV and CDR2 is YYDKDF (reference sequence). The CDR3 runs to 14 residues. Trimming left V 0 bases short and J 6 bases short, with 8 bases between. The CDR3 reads CATSRESLAGELFF. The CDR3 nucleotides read TGTGCCACCAGCAGAGAGAGCTTGGCCGGGGAGCTGTTTTTT.

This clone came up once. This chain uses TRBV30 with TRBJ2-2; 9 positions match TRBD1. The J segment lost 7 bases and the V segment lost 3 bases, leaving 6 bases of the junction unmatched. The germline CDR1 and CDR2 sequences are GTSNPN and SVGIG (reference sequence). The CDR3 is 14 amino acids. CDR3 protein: CAWRGTGRLGELFF. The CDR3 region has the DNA TGTGCCTGGAGGGGGACAGGGAGGCTCGGGGAGCTGTTTTTT.

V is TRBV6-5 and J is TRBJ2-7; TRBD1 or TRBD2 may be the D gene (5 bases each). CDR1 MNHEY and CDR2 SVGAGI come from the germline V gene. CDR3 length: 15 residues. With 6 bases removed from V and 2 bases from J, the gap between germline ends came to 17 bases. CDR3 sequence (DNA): TGTGCCAGCAGGGCCGGGACCTCGGCGGCCTACGAGCAGTACTTC. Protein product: CASRAGTSAAYEQYF.

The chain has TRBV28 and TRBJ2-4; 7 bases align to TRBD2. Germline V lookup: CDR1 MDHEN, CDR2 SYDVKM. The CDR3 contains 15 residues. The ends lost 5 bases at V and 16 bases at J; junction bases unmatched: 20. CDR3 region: CASSLPMGGRDFYYF. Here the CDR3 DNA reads TGTGCCAGCAGTCTCCCTATGGGAGGGCGGGACTTTTACTACTTC.

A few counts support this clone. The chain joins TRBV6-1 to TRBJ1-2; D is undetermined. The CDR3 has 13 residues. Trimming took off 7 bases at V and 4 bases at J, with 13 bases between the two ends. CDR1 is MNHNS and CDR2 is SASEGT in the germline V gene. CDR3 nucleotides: TGTGCCAGCAACAAGGGCGGGATCTATGGCTACACCTTC. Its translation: CASNKGGIYGYTF.